This T cell receptor beta chain was found in a study of blood T cell repertoires in COVID-19. Study overall: Researchers got acute and convalescent COVID-19 samples from the United States, Italy and Spain. Nucleic acid was either cDNA or gDNA, and it came from T cells, B-cell-depleted T cells, or PBMCs.

The CDR3 spans 11 residues. Germline loops: CDR1 SQVTM, CDR2 ANQGSEA. The V end was cut by 5 bases, the J end by 0 bases, with 3 bases between. The authors' processing: Using reference gene primer amplification, nucleated cell counts were estimated. Libraries were prepared by immunoSEQ multiplex PCR; TCRdb keeps only in-frame clonotypes and omits some of them. That table supplies the V and J calls and clone size; D and trimming were determined from the DNA. The sample shows 35,000 to 50,000 clones, 75% to 90% of them seen only once. The sample taken for sequencing was peripheral blood. V is TRBV29-1 and J is TRBJ2-3, with D unclear. The TCR was taken from a middle-aged woman with acute or convalescent COVID-19. The CDR3 coding sequence is TGCAGCGTTTTAAGCACAGATACGCAGTATTTT. Its protein product is CSVLSTDTQYF.